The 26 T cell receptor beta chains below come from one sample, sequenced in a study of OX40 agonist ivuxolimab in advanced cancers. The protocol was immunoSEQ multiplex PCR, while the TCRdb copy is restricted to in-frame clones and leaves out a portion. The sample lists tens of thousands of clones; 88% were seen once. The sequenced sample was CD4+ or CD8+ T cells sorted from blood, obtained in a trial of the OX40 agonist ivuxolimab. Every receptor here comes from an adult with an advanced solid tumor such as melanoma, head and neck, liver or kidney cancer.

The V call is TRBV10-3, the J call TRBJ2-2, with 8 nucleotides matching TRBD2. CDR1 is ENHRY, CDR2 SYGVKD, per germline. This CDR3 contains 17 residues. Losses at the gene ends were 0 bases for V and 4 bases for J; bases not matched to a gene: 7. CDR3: CAISESMLAGVTGELFF. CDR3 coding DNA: TGTGCCATCAGTGAGTCGATGCTAGCGGGCGTCACCGGGGAGCTGTTTTTT.

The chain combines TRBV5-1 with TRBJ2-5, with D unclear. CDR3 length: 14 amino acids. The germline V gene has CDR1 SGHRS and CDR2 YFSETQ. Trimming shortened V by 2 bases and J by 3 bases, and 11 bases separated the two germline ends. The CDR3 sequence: CASSFQGGEETQYF. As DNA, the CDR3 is TGCGCCAGCAGCTTCCAAGGCGGTGAAGAGACCCAGTACTTC. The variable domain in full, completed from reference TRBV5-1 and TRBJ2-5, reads KAGVTQTPRYLIKTRGQQVTLSCSPISGHRSVSWYQQTPGQGLQFLFEYFSETQRNKGNFPGRFSGRQFSNSRSEMNVSTLELGDSALYLCASSFQGGEETQYFGPGTRLLVL.

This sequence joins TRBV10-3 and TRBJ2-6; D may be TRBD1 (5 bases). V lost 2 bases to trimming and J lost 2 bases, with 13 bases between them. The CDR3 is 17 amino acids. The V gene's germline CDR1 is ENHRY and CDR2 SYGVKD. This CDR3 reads CAISEIQTVAGANVLTF. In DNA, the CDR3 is TGTGCCATCAGTGAGATCCAGACAGTCGCTGGGGCCAACGTCCTGACTTTC.

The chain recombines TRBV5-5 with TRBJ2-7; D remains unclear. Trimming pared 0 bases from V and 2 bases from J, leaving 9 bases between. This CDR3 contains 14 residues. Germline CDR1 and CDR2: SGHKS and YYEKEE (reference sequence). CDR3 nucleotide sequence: TGTGCCAGCAGCTTGGAGCGCGGCCCCTACGAGCAGTACTTC. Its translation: CASSLERGPYEQYF.

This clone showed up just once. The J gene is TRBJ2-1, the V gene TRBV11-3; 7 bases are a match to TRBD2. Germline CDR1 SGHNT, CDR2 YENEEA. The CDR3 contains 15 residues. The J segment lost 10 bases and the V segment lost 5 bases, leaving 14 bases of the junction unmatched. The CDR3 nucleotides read TGTGCCAGCAGCCTTGGGGACGGGAGGATAATAGAGCAGTTCTTC. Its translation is CASSLGDGRIIEQFF.

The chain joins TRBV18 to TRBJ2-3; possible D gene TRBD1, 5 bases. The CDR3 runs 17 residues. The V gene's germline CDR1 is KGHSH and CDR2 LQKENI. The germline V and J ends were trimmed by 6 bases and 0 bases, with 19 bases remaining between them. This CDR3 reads CASSPRQGRESTDTQYF. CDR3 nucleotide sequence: TGTGCCAGCTCCCCTCGGCAGGGCAGGGAAAGCACAGATACGCAGTATTTT. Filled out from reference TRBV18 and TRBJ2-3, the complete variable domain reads NAGVMQNPRHLVRRRGQEARLRCSPMKGHSHVYWYRQLPEEGLKFMVYLQKENIIDESGMPKERFSAEFPKEGPSILRIQQVVRGDSAAYFCASSPRQGRESTDTQYFGPGTRLTVL.

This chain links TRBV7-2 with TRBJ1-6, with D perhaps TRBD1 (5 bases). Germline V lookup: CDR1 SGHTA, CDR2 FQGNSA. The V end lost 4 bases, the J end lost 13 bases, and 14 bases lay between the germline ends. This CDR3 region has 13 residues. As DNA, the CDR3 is TGTGCCAGCAGCTCCGACGGGACGGCTCCCCTCCACTTT. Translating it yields CASSSDGTAPLHF. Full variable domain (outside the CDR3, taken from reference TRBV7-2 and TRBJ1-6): GAGVSQSPSNKVTEKGKDVELRCDPISGHTALYWYRQSLGQGLEFLIYFQGNSAPDKSGLPSDRFSAERTGGSVSTLTIQRTQQEDSAVYLCASSSDGTAPLHFGNGTRLTVT.

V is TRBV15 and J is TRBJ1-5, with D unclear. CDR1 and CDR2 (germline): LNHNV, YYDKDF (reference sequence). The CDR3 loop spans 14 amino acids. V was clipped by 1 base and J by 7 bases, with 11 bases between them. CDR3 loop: CATSRVGVGQPQHF. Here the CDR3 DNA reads TGTGCCACCAGCAGAGTTGGTGTCGGCCAGCCCCAGCATTTT.

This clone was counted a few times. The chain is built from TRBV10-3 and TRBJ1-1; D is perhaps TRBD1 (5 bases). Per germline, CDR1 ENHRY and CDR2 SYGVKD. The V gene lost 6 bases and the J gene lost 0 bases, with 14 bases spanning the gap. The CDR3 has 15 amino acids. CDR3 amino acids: CAIRPTGVMNTEAFF. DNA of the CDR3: TGTGCCATCAGGCCCACAGGAGTCATGAACACTGAAGCTTTCTTT.

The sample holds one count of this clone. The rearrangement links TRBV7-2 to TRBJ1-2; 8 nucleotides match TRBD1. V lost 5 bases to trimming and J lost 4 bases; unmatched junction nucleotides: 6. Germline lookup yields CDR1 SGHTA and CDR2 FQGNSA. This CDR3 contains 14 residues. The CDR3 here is CASSHRDRSYGYTF. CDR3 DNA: TGTGCCAGCAGCCACCGGGACAGGTCCTATGGCTACACCTTC.

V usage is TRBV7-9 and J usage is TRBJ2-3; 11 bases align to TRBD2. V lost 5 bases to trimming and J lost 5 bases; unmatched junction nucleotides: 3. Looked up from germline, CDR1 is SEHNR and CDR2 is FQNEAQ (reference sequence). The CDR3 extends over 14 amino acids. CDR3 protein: CASSRTSGRDTQYF. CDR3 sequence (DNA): TGTGCCAGCAGCCGGACTAGCGGGCGAGATACGCAGTATTTT.

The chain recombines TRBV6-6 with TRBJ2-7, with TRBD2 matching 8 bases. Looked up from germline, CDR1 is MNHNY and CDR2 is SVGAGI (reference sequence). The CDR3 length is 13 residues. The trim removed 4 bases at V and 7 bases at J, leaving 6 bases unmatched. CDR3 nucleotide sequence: TGTGCCAGCAGTTCTTCCCCGGGGGGGGAGCAGTACTTC. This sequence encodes CASSSSPGGEQYF.

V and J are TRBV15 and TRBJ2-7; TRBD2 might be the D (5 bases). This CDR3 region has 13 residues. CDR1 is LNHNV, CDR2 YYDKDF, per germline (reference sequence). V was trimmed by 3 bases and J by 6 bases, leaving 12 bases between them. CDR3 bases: TGTGCCACCAGCAGTACTAGGGTGGGCGAGCAGTACTTC. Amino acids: CATSSTRVGEQYF.

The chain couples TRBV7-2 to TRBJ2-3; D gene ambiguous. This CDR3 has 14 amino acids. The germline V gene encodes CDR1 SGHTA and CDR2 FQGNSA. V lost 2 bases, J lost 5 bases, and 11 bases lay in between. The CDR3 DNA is TGTGCCAGCAGCTTAAGGTTTAGAGTAGATACGCAGTATTTT. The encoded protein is CASSLRFRVDTQYF.

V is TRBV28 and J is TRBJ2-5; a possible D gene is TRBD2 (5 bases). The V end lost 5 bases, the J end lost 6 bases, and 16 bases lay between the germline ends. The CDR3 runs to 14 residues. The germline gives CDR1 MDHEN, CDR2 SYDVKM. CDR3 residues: CASSPDRTSQTQYF. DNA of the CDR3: TGTGCCAGCAGTCCGGACCGCACTAGTCAGACCCAGTACTTC.

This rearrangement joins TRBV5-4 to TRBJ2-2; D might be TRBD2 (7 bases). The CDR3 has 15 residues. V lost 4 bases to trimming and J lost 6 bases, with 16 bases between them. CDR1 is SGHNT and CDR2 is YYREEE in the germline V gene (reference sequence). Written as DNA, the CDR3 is TGTGCCAGCAGCGGGGGGGCAGGGAGGGCCGGGGAGCTGTTTTTT. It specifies CASSGGAGRAGELFF. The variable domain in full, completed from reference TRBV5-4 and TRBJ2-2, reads ETGVTQSPTHLIKTRGQQVTLRCSSQSGHNTVSWYQQALGQGPQFIFQYYREEENGRGNFPPRFSGLQFPNYSSELNVNALELDDSALYLCASSGGAGRAGELFFGEGSRLTVL.

The CDR3 DNA follows: TGTGCCACCCGGAGGACATACCAAGAGACCCAGTACTTC. The encoded protein is CATRRTYQETQYF. The V gene is TRBV6-5, the J gene TRBJ2-5, with D perhaps being TRBD1 or TRBD2 (5 bases each). Germline CDR1 is MNHEY and CDR2 is SVGAGI. The V gene lost 10 bases and the J gene lost 0 bases, with 12 bases spanning the gap. The CDR3 extends over 13 amino acids.

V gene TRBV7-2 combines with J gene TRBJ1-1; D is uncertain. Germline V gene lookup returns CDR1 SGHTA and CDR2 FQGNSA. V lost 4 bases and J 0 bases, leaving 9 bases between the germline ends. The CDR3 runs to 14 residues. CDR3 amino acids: CASSSGNMNTEAFF. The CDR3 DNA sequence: TGTGCCAGCAGCTCCGGTAACATGAACACTGAAGCTTTCTTT.

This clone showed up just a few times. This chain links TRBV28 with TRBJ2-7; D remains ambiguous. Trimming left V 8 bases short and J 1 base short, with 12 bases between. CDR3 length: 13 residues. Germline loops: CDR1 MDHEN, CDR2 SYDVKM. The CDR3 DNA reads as TGTGCCAGCCTAAGACCAGCTTCCTACGAGCAGTACTTC. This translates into CASLRPASYEQYF.

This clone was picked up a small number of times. The CDR3 loop reads CASRSWDRGPSEQYF. CDR3 bases: TGTGCCAGTAGATCCTGGGACAGGGGGCCATCCGAGCAGTACTTC. This rearrangement joins TRBV19 to TRBJ2-7; 12 bases agree with TRBD1. V shed 6 bases, J shed 6 bases, and the junction held 9 bases outside the gene matches. Germline V gives CDR1 LNHDA, CDR2 SQIVND (reference sequence). The CDR3 length is 15 residues.

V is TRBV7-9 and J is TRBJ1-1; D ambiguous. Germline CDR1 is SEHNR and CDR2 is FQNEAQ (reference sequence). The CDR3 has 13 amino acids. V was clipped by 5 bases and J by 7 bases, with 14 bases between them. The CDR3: CASSPGESGEAFF. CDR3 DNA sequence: TGTGCCAGCAGCCCGGGAGAGAGTGGTGAAGCTTTCTTT.

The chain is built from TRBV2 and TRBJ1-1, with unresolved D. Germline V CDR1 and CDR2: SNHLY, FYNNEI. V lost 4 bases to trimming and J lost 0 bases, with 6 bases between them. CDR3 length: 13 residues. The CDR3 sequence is CASSATVNTEAFF. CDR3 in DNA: TGTGCCAGCAGTGCAACAGTGAACACTGAAGCTTTCTTT.

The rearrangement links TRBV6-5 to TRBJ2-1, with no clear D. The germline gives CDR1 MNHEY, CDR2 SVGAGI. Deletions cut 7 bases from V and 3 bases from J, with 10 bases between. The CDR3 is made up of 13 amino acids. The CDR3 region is CASTERGYNEQFF. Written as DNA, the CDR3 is TGTGCCAGCACGGAGAGAGGCTACAATGAGCAGTTCTTC.

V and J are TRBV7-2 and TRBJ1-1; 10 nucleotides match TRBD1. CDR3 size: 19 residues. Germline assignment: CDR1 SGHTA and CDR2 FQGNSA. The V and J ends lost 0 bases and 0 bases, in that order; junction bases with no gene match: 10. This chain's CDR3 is CASSLAGQGLSRMNTEAFF. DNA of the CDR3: TGTGCCAGCAGCTTAGCGGGACAGGGGCTCTCCCGGATGAACACTGAAGCTTTCTTT.

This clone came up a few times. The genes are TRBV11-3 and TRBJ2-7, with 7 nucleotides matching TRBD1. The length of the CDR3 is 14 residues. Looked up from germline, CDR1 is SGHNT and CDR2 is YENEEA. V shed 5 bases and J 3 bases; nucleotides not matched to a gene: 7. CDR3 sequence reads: CASSLRGLHYEQYF. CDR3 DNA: TGTGCCAGCAGCCTGAGGGGGCTACACTACGAGCAGTACTTC.

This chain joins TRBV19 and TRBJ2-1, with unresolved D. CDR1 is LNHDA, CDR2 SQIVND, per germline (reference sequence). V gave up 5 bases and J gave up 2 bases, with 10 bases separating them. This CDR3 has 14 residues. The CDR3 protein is CASSYRYPYNEQFF. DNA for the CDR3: TGTGCCAGTAGTTACCGGTACCCCTACAATGAGCAGTTCTTC.